These T cell receptor beta chains were read from a single sample in a study of cytomegalovirus exposure and HLA in healthy donors. Here immunoSEQ multiplex PCR was the method, and the copy in TCRdb shows in-frame clones only, minus some. Found here are 90,000 to 150,000 clones, around 77% of them singletons; the top ten hold less than 6%. The sample consisted of PBMCs. These receptors originate from a man aged 18 to 35 in good health and CMV-seropositive. The conserved cysteine and the conserved F or W are not part of the CDR3 here.

v_gene: TRBV30
CDR3aa: AWSIETVREQY

v_gene: TRBV5-4
CDR3aa: ASSFWTGGVVYEQY

v_gene: TRBV29-1
CDR3aa: SVEDLGGNYGYT

v_gene: TRBV9
CDR3aa: ASSAGTAQETQY

v_gene: TRBV28
CDR3aa: ASSLGHPDTEAF

v_gene: TRBV28
CDR3aa: ASRNVGNSPLH

v_gene: TRBV29-1
CDR3aa: SVDIGSQGRNYGYT

v_gene: TRBV6-4
CDR3aa: ASRRREDLTDTQY

v_gene: TRBV6-5
CDR3aa: ASSSAGLAAYEQY

v_gene: TRBV2
CDR3aa: ASSDMTASPYGYT

v_gene: TRBV19
CDR3aa: ATAKRQGAPEAF

v_gene: TRBV5-1
CDR3aa: ASSPGGGAADTQY

v_gene: TRBV2
CDR3aa: ARMDRWDYGYT

v_gene: TRBV5-1
CDR3aa: ASRPGGSSYEQY

v_gene: TRBV5-1
CDR3aa: ASSPGTSDYEQY

v_gene: TRBV5-8
CDR3aa: ASSLDRQTDTQY

v_gene: TRBV14
CDR3aa: ASSQDIKKLF

v_gene: TRBV6-5
CDR3aa: ASRYSLNQPQH

v_gene: TRBV18
CDR3aa: ASSPQRSQSSYGYT

v_gene: TRBV5-6
CDR3aa: ASSSGTASPNYGYT

v_gene: TRBV11-3
CDR3aa: ASSFGTSASSYNEQF

v_gene: TRBV6-5
CDR3aa: ASRGGMHTEAF

v_gene: TRBV25-1
CDR3aa: ASKRWGMNTEAF

v_gene: TRBV10-3
CDR3aa: AIRKTGTASEAF

v_gene: TRBV6-1
CDR3aa: AIGHPTAQPQH

v_gene: TRBV7-9
CDR3aa: ASSAGTGGEKPQH

v_gene: TRBV7-9
CDR3aa: ASSSGLAVNNEQF

v_gene: TRBV18
CDR3aa: ASSQKLSDEQF

v_gene: TRBV5-4
CDR3aa: ASSLAGGHSSYEQY

v_gene: TRBV7-8
CDR3aa: ASSLEEGRLPYGYT

v_gene: TRBV6-5
CDR3aa: ASSYGQGNQPQH

v_gene: TRBV5-1
CDR3aa: ASSSQGTEGYT

v_gene: TRBV6-1
CDR3aa: ANSKQGYPTDTQY

v_gene: TRBV10-3
CDR3aa: AISGGQGSGANGLT

v_gene: TRBV18
CDR3aa: ASSPTGQDTIY

v_gene: TRBV6-1
CDR3aa: ASSETTDSSGANVLA

v_gene: TRBV5-4
CDR3aa: ASSLVDTRTRSGANVLT

v_gene: TRBV6-5
CDR3aa: ASGGQGETVEAF

v_gene: TRBV9
CDR3aa: ASSAGGGAYNEQF

v_gene: TRBV10-2
CDR3aa: ASSEAGDTEAF

v_gene: TRBV2
CDR3aa: ASSLDRGNNEQF